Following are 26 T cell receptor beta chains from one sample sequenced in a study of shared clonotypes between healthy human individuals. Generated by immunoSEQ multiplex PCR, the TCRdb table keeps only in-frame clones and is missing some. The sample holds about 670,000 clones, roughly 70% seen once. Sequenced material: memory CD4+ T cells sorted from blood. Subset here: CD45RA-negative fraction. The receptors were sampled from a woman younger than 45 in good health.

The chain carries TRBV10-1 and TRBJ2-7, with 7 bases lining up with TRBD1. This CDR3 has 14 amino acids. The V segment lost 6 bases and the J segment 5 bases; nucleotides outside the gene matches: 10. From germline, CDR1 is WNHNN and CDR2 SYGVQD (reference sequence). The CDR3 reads CASSQGETPHEQYF. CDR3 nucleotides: TGCGCCAGCAGCCAGGGGGAGACCCCTCACGAGCAGTACTTC.

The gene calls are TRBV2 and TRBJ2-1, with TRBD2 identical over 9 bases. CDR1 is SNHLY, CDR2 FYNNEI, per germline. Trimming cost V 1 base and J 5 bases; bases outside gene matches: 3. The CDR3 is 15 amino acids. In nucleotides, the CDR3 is TGTGCCAGCAGTGAAGGGACTAGCGTGCACAATGAGCAGTTCTTC. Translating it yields CASSEGTSVHNEQFF. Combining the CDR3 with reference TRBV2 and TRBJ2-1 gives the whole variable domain EPEVTQTPSHQVTQMGQEVILRCVPISNHLYFYWYRQILGQKVEFLVSFYNNEISEKSEIFDDQFSVERPDGSNFTLKIRSTKLEDSAMYFCASSEGTSVHNEQFFGPGTRLTVL.

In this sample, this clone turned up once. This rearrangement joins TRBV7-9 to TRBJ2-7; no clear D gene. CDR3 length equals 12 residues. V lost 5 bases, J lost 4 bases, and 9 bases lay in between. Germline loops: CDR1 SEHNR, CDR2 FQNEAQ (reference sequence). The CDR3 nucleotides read TGTGCCAGCAGCCAAGCGAATTACGAGCAGTACTTC. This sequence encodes CASSQANYEQYF.

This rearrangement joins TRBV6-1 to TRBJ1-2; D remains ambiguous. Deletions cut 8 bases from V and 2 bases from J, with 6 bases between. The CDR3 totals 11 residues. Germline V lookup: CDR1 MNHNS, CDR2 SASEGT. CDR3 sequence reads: CASGANYGYTF. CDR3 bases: TGTGCCAGCGGCGCAAACTATGGCTACACCTTC.

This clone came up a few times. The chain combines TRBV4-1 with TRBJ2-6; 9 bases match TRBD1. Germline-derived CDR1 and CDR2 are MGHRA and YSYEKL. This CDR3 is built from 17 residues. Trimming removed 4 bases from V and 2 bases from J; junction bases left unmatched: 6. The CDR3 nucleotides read TGCGCCAGCAGCCGGACACAGGGGGCGACTGGGGCCAACGTCCTGACTTTC. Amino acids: CASSRTQGATGANVLTF.

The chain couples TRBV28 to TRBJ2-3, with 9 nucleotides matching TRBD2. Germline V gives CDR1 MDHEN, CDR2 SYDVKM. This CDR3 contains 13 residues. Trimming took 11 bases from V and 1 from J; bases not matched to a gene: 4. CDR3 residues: CAFKREGTDTQYF. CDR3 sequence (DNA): TGTGCCTTTAAGCGGGAGGGCACAGATACGCAGTATTTT.

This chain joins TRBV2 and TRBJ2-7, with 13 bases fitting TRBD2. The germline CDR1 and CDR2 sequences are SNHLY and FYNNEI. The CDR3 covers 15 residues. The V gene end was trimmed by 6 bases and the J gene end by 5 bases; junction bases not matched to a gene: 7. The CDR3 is CASSLGTSGTHEQYF. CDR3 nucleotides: TGTGCCAGCAGCCTCGGGACTAGCGGGACCCACGAGCAGTACTTC.

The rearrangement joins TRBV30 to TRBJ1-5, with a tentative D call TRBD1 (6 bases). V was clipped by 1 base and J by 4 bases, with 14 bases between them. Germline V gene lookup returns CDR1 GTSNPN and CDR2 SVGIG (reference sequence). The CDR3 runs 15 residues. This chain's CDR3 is CAWSEPGAGNQPQHF. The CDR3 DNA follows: TGTGCCTGGAGTGAACCGGGGGCAGGGAATCAGCCCCAGCATTTT.

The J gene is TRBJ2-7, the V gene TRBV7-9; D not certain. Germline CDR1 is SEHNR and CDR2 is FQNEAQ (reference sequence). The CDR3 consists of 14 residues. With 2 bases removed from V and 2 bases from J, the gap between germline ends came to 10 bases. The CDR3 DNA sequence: TGTGCCAGCAGCTTAACCGGAGCTCCCTACGAGCAGTACTTC. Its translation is CASSLTGAPYEQYF.

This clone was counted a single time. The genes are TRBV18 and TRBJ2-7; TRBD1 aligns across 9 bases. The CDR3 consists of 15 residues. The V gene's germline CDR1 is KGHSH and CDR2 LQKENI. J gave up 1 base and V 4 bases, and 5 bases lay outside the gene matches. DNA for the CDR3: TGTGCCAGCTCACTCGGGACAGGGAGTTCCTACGAGCAGTACTTC. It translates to CASSLGTGSSYEQYF.

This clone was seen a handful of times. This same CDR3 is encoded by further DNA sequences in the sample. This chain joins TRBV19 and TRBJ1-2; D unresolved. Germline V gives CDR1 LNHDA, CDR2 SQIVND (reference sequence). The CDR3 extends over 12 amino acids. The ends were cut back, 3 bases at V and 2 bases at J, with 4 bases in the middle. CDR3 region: CASSISNYGYTF. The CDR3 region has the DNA TGTGCCAGTAGTATCAGCAACTATGGCTACACCTTC.

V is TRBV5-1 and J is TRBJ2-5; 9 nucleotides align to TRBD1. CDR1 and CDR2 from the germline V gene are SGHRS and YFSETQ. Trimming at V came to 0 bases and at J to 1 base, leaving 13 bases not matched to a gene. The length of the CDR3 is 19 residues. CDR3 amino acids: CASSLELSGQGGTQETQYF. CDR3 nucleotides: TGCGCCAGCAGCTTGGAACTGTCGGGACAGGGCGGAACCCAAGAGACCCAGTACTTC.

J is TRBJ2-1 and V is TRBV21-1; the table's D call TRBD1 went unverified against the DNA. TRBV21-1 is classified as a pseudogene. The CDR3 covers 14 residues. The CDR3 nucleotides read TGTGCCAGCAGCAAAACAGGATGCTACAATGAGCAGTTCTTC. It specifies CASSKTGCYNEQFF.

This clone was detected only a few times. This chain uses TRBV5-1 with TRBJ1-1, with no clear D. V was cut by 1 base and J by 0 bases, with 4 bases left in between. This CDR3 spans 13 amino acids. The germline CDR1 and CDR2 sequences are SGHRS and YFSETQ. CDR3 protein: CASSLWLNTEAFF. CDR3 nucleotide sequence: TGCGCCAGCAGCTTGTGGTTGAACACTGAAGCTTTCTTT.

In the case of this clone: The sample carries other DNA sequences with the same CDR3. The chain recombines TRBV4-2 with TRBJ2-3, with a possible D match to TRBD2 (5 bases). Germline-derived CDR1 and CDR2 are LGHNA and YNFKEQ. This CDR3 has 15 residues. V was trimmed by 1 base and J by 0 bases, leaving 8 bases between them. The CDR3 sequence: CASSQVVASTDTQYF. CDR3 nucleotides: TGTGCCAGCAGCCAAGTGGTAGCGAGCACAGATACGCAGTATTTT.

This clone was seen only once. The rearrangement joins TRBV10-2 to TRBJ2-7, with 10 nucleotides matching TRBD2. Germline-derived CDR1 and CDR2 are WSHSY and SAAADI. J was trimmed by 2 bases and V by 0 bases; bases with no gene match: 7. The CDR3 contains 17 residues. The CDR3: CASSESIAGGPPYEQYF. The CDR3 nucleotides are TGCGCCAGCAGTGAGTCGATAGCGGGAGGCCCTCCCTACGAGCAGTACTTC.

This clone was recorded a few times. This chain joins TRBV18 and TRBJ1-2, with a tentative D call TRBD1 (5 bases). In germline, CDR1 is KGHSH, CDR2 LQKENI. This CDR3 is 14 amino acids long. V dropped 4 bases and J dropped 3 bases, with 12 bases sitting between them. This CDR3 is CASSLTGTDYGYTF. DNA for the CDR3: TGTGCCAGCTCACTTACCGGGACGGACTATGGCTACACCTTC.

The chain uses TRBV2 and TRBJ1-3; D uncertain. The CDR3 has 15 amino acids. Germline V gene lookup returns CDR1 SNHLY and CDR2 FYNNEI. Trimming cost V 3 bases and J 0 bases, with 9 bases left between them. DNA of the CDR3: TGTGCCAGCAGTGAGCGACGTGTCTCTGGAAACACCATATATTTT. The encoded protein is CASSERRVSGNTIYF. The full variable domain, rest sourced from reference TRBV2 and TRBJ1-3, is EPEVTQTPSHQVTQMGQEVILRCVPISNHLYFYWYRQILGQKVEFLVSFYNNEISEKSEIFDDQFSVERPDGSNFTLKIRSTKLEDSAMYFCASSERRVSGNTIYFGEGSWLTVV.

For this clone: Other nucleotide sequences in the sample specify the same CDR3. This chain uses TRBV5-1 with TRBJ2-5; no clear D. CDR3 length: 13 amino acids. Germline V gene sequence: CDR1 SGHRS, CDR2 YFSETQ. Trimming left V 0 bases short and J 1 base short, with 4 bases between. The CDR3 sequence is CASSLGSQETQYF. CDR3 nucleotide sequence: TGCGCCAGCAGCTTGGGCAGCCAAGAGACCCAGTACTTC.

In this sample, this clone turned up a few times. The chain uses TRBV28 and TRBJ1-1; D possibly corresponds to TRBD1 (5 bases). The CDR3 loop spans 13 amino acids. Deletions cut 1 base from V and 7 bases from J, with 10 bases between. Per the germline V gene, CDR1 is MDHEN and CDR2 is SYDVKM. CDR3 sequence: CASSLYAGNEAFF. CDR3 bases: TGTGCCAGCAGTTTATACGCAGGGAATGAAGCTTTCTTT.

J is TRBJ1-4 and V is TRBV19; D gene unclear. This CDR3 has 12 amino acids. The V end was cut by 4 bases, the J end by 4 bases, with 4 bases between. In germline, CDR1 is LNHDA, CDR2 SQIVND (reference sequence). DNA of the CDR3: TGTGCCAGTAGTAATTTTAATGAAAAACTGTTTTTT. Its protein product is CASSNFNEKLFF. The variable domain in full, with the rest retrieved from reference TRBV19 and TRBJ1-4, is DGGITQSPKYLFRKEGQNVTLSCEQNLNHDAMYWYRQDPGQGLRLIYYSQIVNDFQKGDIAEGYSVSREKKESFPLTVTSAQKNPTAFYLCASSNFNEKLFFGSGTQLSVL.

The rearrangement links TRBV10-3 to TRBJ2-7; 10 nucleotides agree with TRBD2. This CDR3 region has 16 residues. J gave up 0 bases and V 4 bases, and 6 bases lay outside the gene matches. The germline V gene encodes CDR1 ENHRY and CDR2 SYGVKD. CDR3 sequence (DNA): TGTGCCATCAGTGGGTCAGCGGGAGGGTACTCCTACGAGCAGTACTTC. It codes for CAISGSAGGYSYEQYF.

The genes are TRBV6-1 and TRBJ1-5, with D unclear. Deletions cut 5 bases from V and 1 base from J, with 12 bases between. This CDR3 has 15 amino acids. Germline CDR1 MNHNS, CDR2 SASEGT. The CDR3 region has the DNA TGTGCCAGCAGTCCTCAGCCCTGGAGCAATCAGCCCCAGCATTTT. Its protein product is CASSPQPWSNQPQHF.

CDR3 in DNA: TGTGCCAGCAGCGCGCAGGGGGCGGGACAGCCCCAGCATTTT. This encodes CASSAQGAGQPQHF. The rearrangement joins TRBV7-9 to TRBJ1-5; 8 nucleotides line up with TRBD1. Germline loops: CDR1 SEHNR, CDR2 FQNEAQ (reference sequence). With V trimmed by 5 bases and J by 7 bases, 7 bases remained unmatched. The CDR3 runs to 14 residues.

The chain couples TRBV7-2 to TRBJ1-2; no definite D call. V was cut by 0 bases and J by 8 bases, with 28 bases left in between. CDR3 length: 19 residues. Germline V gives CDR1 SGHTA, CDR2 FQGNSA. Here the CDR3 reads CASSLARGADGTIRMGYTF. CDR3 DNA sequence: TGTGCCAGCAGCTTAGCGAGAGGAGCGGACGGAACCATCCGGATGGGCTACACCTTC.

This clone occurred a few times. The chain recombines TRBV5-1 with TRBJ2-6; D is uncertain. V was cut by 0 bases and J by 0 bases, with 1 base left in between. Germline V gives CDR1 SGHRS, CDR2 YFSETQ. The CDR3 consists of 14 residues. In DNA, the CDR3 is TGCGCCAGCAGCTTGGACTCTGGGGCCAACGTCCTGACTTTC. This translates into CASSLDSGANVLTF.